This T cell receptor (beta chain) was obtained from a study of response to subunit inactivated influenza vaccine. V was shortened by 3 bases and J by 6 bases, with 18 bases between the two germline ends. The CDR3 sequence is 15 residues long. CDR1 LNHDA and CDR2 SQIVND come from the germline V gene (reference sequence). This clonotype was counted between two and nine times. Its antigen is still unknown. TCRdb redid the calling of the RT-PCR reads with MiXCR, one entry per CDR3 protein. The sample consists of some 500,000 distinct CDR3 sequences, 10% to 15% of them appearing once. Whole-study findings and limits: The study's authors posited that every seasonal influenza vaccination enlists few new T cells.

This receptor was taken from a middle-aged man who received an inactivated influenza vaccine. The chain links TRBV19 to TRBJ2-7; maybe TRBD1 (5 bases). Sequenced here: PBMCs from blood, sampled about 6 weeks after vaccination. CDR3 DNA sequence: TGTGCCAGTAGTATTCGGCAGGGTATGATGGGCGAGCAGTACTTC. Its protein product is CASSIRQGMMGEQYF.